One sample yielded the 2 T cell receptor beta chains listed below, sequenced in a study of blood T cell repertoires in COVID-19. The protocol was immunoSEQ multiplex PCR, while the TCRdb copy is restricted to in-frame clones and leaves out a portion. The sample records some 200,000 clones, approximately 90% being singletons. Sequencing was carried out using peripheral blood. Receptors originate from a man between 70 and 80 years old with acute or convalescent COVID-19.

The CDR3 sequence is CASSVADTSSYNEQFF. In DNA form, the CDR3 reads TGTGCCAGCAGCGTAGCTGACACCAGCTCCTACAATGAGCAGTTCTTC. This rearrangement joins TRBV9 to TRBJ2-1; D is ambiguous. CDR1 is SGDLS, CDR2 YYNGEE, per germline. The CDR3 sequence is 16 residues long. With 0 bases removed from V and 0 bases from J, the gap between germline ends came to 10 bases. Combining the CDR3 with reference TRBV9 and TRBJ2-1 gives the whole variable domain DSGVTQTPKHLITATGQRVTLRCSPRSGDLSVYWYQQSLDQGLQFLIQYYNGEERAKGNILERFSAQQFPDLHSELNLSSLELGDSALYFCASSVADTSSYNEQFFGPGTRLTVL.

The DNA of the CDR3 is TGTGCCAGCAGTGAAACTAGCGGGGGACTCTACGAGCAGTACTTC. Its protein is CASSETSGGLYEQYF. This chain uses TRBV2 with TRBJ2-7, with TRBD2 matching 11 bases. V trimming: 2 bases; J trimming: 3 bases; junction bases outside the gene matches: 3. The CDR3 has 15 residues. Per germline, CDR1 SNHLY and CDR2 FYNNEI.